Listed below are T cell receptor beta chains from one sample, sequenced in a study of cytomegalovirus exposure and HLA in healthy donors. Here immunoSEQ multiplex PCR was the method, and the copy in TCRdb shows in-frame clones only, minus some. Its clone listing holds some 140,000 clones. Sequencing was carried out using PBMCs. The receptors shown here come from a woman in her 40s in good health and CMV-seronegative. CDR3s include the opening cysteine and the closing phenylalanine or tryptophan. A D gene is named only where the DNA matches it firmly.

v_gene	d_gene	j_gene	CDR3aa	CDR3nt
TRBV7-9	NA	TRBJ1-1	CASSAGIDRNTEAFF	TGTGCCAGCAGCGCAGGCATAGACAGGAACACTGAAGCTTTCTTT
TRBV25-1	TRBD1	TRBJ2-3	CASTEPGQGPLADTQYF	TGTGCCAGCACAGAGCCGGGACAGGGACCCCTCGCAGATACGCAGTATTTT
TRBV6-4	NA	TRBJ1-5	CASSEMAGTGQPQHF	TGTGCCAGCAGTGAAATGGCGGGAACGGGTCAGCCCCAGCATTTT
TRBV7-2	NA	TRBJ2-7	CASSSSFSFSYEQYF	TGTGCCAGCAGCTCCTCGTTTAGTTTCTCCTACGAGCAGTACTTC
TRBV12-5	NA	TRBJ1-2	CASGLDRSYGYTF	TGTGCTAGTGGTTTGGACAGGTCCTATGGCTACACCTTC
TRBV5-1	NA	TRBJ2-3	CASSFIATGSTDTQYF	TGCGCCAGCAGCTTTATAGCGACAGGTAGCACAGATACGCAGTATTTT
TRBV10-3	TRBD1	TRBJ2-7	CAISDGDRRPYEQYF	TGTGCCATCAGTGACGGGGACAGGCGTCCCTACGAGCAGTACTTC
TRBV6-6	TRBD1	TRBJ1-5	CASSLGTVKQPQHF	TGTGCCAGCAGTTTGGGGACAGTAAAGCAGCCCCAGCATTTT
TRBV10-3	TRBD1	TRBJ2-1	CAISEKLRQGANEQFF	TGTGCCATCAGTGAGAAATTGCGGCAGGGGGCTAATGAGCAGTTCTTC
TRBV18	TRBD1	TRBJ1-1	CASSRDRARTEAFF	TGTGCCAGCTCACGAGACAGGGCGAGGACTGAAGCTTTCTTT
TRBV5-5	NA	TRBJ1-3	CASSWDDRPSGNTIYF	TGTGCCAGCAGCTGGGATGACAGGCCTTCTGGAAACACCATATATTTT
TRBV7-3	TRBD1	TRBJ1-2	CASSDGQGVGGYTF	TGTGCCAGCAGCGACGGACAGGGGGTGGGTGGCTACACCTTC
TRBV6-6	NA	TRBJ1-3	CASTPGGGNTIYF	TGTGCCAGCACCCCTGGGGGGGGAAACACCATATATTTT
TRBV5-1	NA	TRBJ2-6	CASSLGDNSGANVLTF	TGCGCCAGCAGCTTGGGGGACAACTCTGGGGCCAACGTCCTGACTTTC
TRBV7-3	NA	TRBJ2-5	CASSPGTYLETQYF	TGTGCCAGCAGCCCGGGGACTTACTTGGAGACCCAGTACTTC
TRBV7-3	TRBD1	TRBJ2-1	CASSRGTGGNNEQFF	TGTGCCAGCAGCCGTGGGACAGGGGGTAACAATGAGCAGTTCTTC
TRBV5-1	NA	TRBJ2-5	CASSLEVGPGETQYF	TGCGCCAGCAGCTTGGAAGTGGGGCCGGGAGAGACCCAGTACTTC
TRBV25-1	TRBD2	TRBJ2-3	CASSYGTSGGRGDTQYF	TGTGCCAGCAGTTATGGGACTAGCGGGGGGCGGGGAGATACGCAGTATTTT
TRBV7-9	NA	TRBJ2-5	CASSLRASDREGLETQYF	TGTGCCAGCAGCCTTAGGGCGTCGGACAGGGAGGGATTGGAGACCCAGTACTTC
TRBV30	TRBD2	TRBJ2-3	CAWTEGGRGDRRTDTQYF	TGTGCCTGGACCGAAGGTGGGCGGGGGGACCGTCGCACAGATACGCAGTATTTT
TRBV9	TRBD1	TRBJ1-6	CASSPTGTGDSPLHF	TGTGCCAGCAGCCCCACCGGGACAGGGGATTCACCCCTCCACTTT
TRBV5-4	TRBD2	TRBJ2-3	CASSLGTSGVTDTQYF	TGTGCCAGCAGCTTGGGGACTAGCGGGGTAACAGATACGCAGTATTTT
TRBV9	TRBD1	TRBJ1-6	CASSVAGQSYSPLHF	TGTGCCAGCAGCGTAGCGGGACAGTCGTATTCACCCCTCCACTTT
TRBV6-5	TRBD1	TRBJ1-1	CASRPGQGNTEAFF	TGTGCCAGCAGGCCGGGACAGGGGAACACTGAAGCTTTCTTT
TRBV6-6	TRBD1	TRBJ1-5	CASSLSGGRGQPQHF	TGTGCCAGCAGTCTATCAGGGGGCCGGGGTCAGCCCCAGCATTTT
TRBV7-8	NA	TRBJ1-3	CASSASNRAHSGNTIYF	TGTGCCAGCAGCGCAAGTAACAGGGCCCACTCTGGAAACACCATATATTTT
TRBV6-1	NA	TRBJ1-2	CASSEAPGGNYGYTF	TGTGCCAGCAGTGAAGCCCCCGGGGGGAACTATGGCTACACCTTC
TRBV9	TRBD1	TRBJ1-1	CASSEETGRTEAFF	TGTGCCAGCAGCGAGGAGACAGGGAGAACTGAAGCTTTCTTT
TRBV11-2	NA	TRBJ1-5	CASSHGGAAGAQHF	TGTGCCAGCAGCCACGGGGGGGCCGCAGGAGCCCAGCATTTT
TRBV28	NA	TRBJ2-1	CASSLQVSYNEQFF	TGTGCCAGCAGTTTACAGGTCTCCTACAATGAGCAGTTCTTC
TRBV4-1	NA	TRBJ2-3	CASSLRRETTDTQYF	TGCGCCAGCAGCCTGCGACGGGAGACCACAGATACGCAGTATTTT
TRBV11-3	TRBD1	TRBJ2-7	CASSFGQGSYEQYF	TGTGCCAGCAGCTTCGGACAGGGTTCCTACGAGCAGTACTTC
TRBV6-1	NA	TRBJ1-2	CASNEGLQGGYTF	TGTGCCAGCAACGAGGGCCTACAAGGGGGCTACACCTTC
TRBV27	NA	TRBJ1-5	CASRLTGLGNQPQHF	TGTGCCAGCAGGCTCACAGGATTAGGGAATCAGCCCCAGCATTTT
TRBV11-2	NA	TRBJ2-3	CASSLGGVRYF	TGTGCCAGCAGCTTAGGGGGCGTACGTTATTTT
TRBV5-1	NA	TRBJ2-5	CASSFQGSKETQYF	TGCGCCAGCAGCTTTCAGGGAAGTAAAGAGACCCAGTACTTC
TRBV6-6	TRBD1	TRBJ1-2	CASSSGQGANYGYTF	TGTGCCAGCAGTTCTGGACAGGGGGCTAACTATGGCTACACCTTC
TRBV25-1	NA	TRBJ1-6	CASSATVNSPLHF	TGTGCCAGCAGTGCGACAGTCAATTCACCCCTCCACTTT
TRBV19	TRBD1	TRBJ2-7	CASSSTGTGDYEQYF	TGTGCCAGTAGTTCGACCGGGACAGGAGACTACGAGCAGTACTTC
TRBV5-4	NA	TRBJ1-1	CASAQGVFAEAFF	TGTGCCAGCGCCCAGGGCGTTTTCGCTGAAGCTTTCTTT
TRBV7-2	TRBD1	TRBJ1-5	CASSSQGAGYQPQHF	TGTGCCAGCAGCTCACAGGGGGCGGGGTATCAGCCCCAGCATTTT
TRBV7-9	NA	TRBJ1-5	CASSLVSGDNQPQHF	TGTGCCAGCAGCTTAGTCTCCGGGGACAATCAGCCCCAGCATTTT
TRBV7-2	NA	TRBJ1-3	CASSLSASGNTIYF	TGTGCCAGCAGCTTATCAGCTAGTGGAAACACCATATATTTT
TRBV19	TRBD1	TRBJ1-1	CASSMGTGLGTEAFF	TGTGCCAGTAGTATGGGGACAGGGTTAGGCACTGAAGCTTTCTTT
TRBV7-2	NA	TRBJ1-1	CASSLVGGMNTEAFF	TGTGCCAGCAGCTTAGTAGGAGGCATGAACACTGAAGCTTTCTTT
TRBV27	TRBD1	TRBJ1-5	CASSGTGKHNQPQHF	TGTGCCAGCAGCGGGACAGGGAAGCACAATCAGCCCCAGCATTTT
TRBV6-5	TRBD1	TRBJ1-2	CASSGGQGSGSGYTF	TGTGCCAGCAGTGGCGGACAGGGGTCGGGCTCGGGCTACACCTTC
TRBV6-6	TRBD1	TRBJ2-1	CASRPDRVTYNEQFF	TGTGCCAGCAGGCCCGACAGGGTGACCTACAATGAGCAGTTCTTC
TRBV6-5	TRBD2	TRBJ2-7	CASSYPGEGNYEQYF	TGTGCCAGCAGTTACCCCGGGGAGGGAAACTACGAGCAGTACTTC
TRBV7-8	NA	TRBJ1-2	CASSLAQGKDHGYTF	TGTGCCAGCAGCTTAGCACAGGGAAAGGATCATGGCTACACCTTC
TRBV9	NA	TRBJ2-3	CASSGRRSTDTQYF	TGTGCCAGCAGCGGGCGGCGGAGCACAGATACGCAGTATTTT
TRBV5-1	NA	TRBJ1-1	CASSLSGTWNTEAFF	TGCGCCAGCAGCTTATCAGGGACTTGGAACACTGAAGCTTTCTTT
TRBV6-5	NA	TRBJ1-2	CASRPLRNYGYTF	TGTGCCAGCAGGCCACTACGGAACTATGGCTACACCTTC
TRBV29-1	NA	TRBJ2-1	CSVIAPEQFF	TGCAGCGTTATAGCGCCGGAGCAGTTCTTC
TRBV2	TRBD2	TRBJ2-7	CASSEWVGGSLTSSNF	TGTGCCAGCAGTGAGTGGGTCGGGGGGAGTCTTACGAGCAGTAACTTC
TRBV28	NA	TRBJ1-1	CASSLTGNTEAFF	TGTGCCAGCAGCCTGACAGGGAACACTGAAGCTTTCTTT
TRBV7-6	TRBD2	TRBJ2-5	CASSLRGLAEVPQETQYF	TGTGCCAGCAGCTTAAGGGGACTAGCGGAGGTACCCCAAGAGACCCAGTACTTC
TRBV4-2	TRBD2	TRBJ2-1	CASSLSGGALNEQFF	TGTGCCAGCAGCTTAAGCGGGGGGGCGTTAAATGAGCAGTTCTTC
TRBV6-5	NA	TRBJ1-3	CASSYSNRRSGNTIYF	TGTGCCAGCAGTTACTCGAACAGGCGATCTGGAAACACCATATATTTT
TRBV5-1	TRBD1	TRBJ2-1	CASHTGEPYNEQFF	TGCGCCAGCCATACAGGGGAACCCTACAATGAGCAGTTCTTC